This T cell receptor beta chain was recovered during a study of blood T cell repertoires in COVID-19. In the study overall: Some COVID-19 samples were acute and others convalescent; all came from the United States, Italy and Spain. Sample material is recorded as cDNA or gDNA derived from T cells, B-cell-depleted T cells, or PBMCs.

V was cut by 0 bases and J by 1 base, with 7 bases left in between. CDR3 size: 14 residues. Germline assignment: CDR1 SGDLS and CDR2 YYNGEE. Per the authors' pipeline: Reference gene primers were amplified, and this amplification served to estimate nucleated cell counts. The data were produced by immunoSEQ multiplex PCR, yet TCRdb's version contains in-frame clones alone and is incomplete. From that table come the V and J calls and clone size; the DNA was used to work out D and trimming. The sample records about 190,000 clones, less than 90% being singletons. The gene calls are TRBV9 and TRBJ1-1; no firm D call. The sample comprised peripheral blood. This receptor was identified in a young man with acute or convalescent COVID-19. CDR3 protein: CASSVDAANTEAFF. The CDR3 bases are TGTGCCAGCAGCGTAGACGCGGCGAACACTGAAGCTTTCTTT.